One and the same sample provided the 26 T cell receptor beta chains below, sequenced in a study of blood T cell repertoires in COVID-19. The data were produced by immunoSEQ multiplex PCR, yet TCRdb's version contains in-frame clones alone and is incomplete. The sample lists some 100,000 clones; 88% were seen once. Input material: peripheral blood. The receptors were gathered from a man aged 50-59 years with COVID-19, enrolled during active disease.

The V gene is TRBV7-9, the J gene TRBJ2-5, with 11 bases that match TRBD2. After removal of 1 base from V and 5 bases from J, the junction contained 3 bases not matched to a gene. CDR1 and CDR2 (germline): SEHNR, FQNEAQ (reference sequence). The CDR3 contains 15 residues. CDR3 amino acids: CASSLGSSGGETQYF. DNA of the CDR3: TGTGCCAGCAGCTTAGGATCTAGCGGGGGGGAGACCCAGTACTTC.

The J gene is TRBJ1-5, the V gene TRBV30; 8 bases map to TRBD1. CDR3 length: 13 residues. Germline trimming cut 0 bases from V and 9 bases from J; bases unmatched to any gene: 4. Germline assignment: CDR1 GTSNPN and CDR2 SVGIG (reference sequence). This CDR3 reads CAWSVGQGGPQHF. DNA of the CDR3: TGTGCCTGGAGTGTCGGACAGGGAGGGCCCCAGCATTTT.

CDR3 amino acids: CASRVTETTNEKLFF. CDR3 DNA sequence: TGTGCCAGCAGGGTGACAGAGACAACTAATGAAAAACTGTTTTTT. V usage is TRBV2 and J usage is TRBJ1-4; a weak D match, TRBD1 (5 bases). Trimming cost V 6 bases and J 0 bases, with 11 bases left between them. Germline-derived CDR1 and CDR2 are SNHLY and FYNNEI. The CDR3 has 15 residues.

Here the CDR3 reads CASSLAQGDTGELFF. The CDR3 DNA reads as TGTGCCAGCAGTCTGGCACAGGGAGACACCGGGGAGCTGTTTTTT. The J gene is TRBJ2-2, the V gene TRBV7-6; tentative D call: TRBD1 (6 bases). Trimming left V 6 bases short and J 3 bases short, with 14 bases between. CDR1 is SGHVS and CDR2 is FNYEAQ in the germline V gene. The CDR3 is made up of 15 amino acids.

The rearrangement uses TRBV25-1 and TRBJ2-7, with 11 bases aligning to TRBD1. CDR3 length equals 15 residues. V trimming: 4 bases; J trimming: 4 bases; junction bases outside the gene matches: 6. CDR1 is MGHDK, CDR2 SYGVNS, per germline. CDR3 sequence (DNA): TGTGCCAGCAGTGGGGACAGGGGGGGTTCGTACGAGCAGTACTTC. Its protein is CASSGDRGGSYEQYF.

The V and J genes are TRBV3-1 (or the pseudogene TRBV3-2) and TRBJ1-2, with 8 bases matching TRBD1. The length of the CDR3 is 13 residues. The germline CDR1 and CDR2 sequences are LGHDT and YNNKEL (reference sequence). The J segment lost 8 bases and the V segment lost 4 bases, leaving 6 bases of the junction unmatched. This CDR3 reads CASSPGQGGGYTF. DNA of the CDR3: TGTGCCAGCAGCCCCGGACAGGGTGGCGGCTACACCTTC.

The V and J genes are TRBV12-3 or TRBV12-4 and TRBJ1-5; D ambiguous. The ends were cut back, 2 bases at V and 11 bases at J, with 13 bases in the middle. This CDR3 has 13 residues. The CDR3 reads CASSLRLGGSQHF. The CDR3 nucleotides read TGTGCCAGCAGTTTACGGTTGGGCGGGTCCCAGCATTTT.

The rearrangement links TRBV15 to TRBJ1-6, with D tentatively TRBD1 (5 bases). Between the trimmed V and J ends, which lost 0 bases and 6 bases, there was a span of 15 bases. Germline V gene sequence: CDR1 LNHNV, CDR2 YYDKDF (reference sequence). This CDR3 is 17 amino acids long. As DNA, the CDR3 is TGTGCCACCAGCAGAGAAAAGACAGTGGGCGTTAATTCACCCCTCCACTTT. Translated, it gives CATSREKTVGVNSPLHF. Looking up the rest from reference TRBV15 and TRBJ1-6 gives the full variable domain: DAMVIQNPRYQVTQFGKPVTLSCSQTLNHNVMYWYQQKSSQAPKLLFHYYDKDFNNEADTPDNFQSRRPNTSFCFLDIRSPGLGDTAMYLCATSREKTVGVNSPLHFGNGTRLTVT.

CDR3 protein: CASRKTGSEYEQYF. The CDR3, as DNA: TGTGCCAGCAGGAAGACAGGGAGCGAATACGAGCAGTACTTC. The chain joins TRBV7-9 to TRBJ2-7; TRBD1 matches 7 bases. This CDR3 has 14 residues. CDR1 and CDR2 from the germline V gene are SEHNR and FQNEAQ (reference sequence). The V and J ends lost 6 bases and 4 bases, in that order; junction bases with no gene match: 9.

The chain links TRBV28 to TRBJ1-3; no clear D. Germline-derived CDR1 and CDR2 are MDHEN and SYDVKM. CDR3 length: 14 amino acids. Trimming took 7 bases from V and 0 from J, leaving 10 bases between them. The CDR3 protein is CASTLASSGNTIYF. The CDR3 DNA reads as TGTGCCAGCACTCTAGCGAGCTCTGGAAACACCATATATTTT. Full variable domain (outside the CDR3, taken from reference TRBV28 and TRBJ1-3): DVKVTQSSRYLVKRTGEKVFLECVQDMDHENMFWYRQDPGLGLRLIYFSYDVKMKEKGDIPEGYSVSREKKERFSLILESASTNQTSMYLCASTLASSGNTIYFGEGSWLTVV.

This chain uses TRBV11-2 with TRBJ1-4; the match to TRBD1 covers 7 bases. Germline CDR1 reads SGHAT; CDR2 reads FQNNGV. The CDR3 consists of 15 residues. V lost 5 bases and J lost 0; bases outside the gene matches: 3. As DNA, the CDR3 is TGTGCCAGCAGCGACAGGGCGACAACTAATGAAAAACTGTTTTTT. Its translation is CASSDRATTNEKLFF.

The gene calls are TRBV5-4 and TRBJ2-3, with D perhaps TRBD1 (5 bases). The CDR3 runs 13 residues. V shed 4 bases and J shed 4 bases, with 10 bases lying between them. CDR1 is SGHNT and CDR2 is YYREEE in the germline V gene (reference sequence). In DNA form, the CDR3 reads TGTGCCAGCAGCATACCAGGGCCAGATACGCAGTATTTT. It is translated as CASSIPGPDTQYF.

The rearrangement uses TRBV19 and TRBJ1-1, with D unclear. Germline V gene sequence: CDR1 LNHDA, CDR2 SQIVND (reference sequence). The V gene lost 1 base and the J gene lost 0 bases, with 12 bases spanning the gap. CDR3 length: 16 amino acids. The CDR3: CASSIGRGRMNTEAFF. The CDR3 DNA reads as TGTGCCAGTAGTATAGGTCGAGGTCGGATGAACACTGAAGCTTTCTTT. The whole variable domain, remainder taken from reference TRBV19 and TRBJ1-1, is DGGITQSPKYLFRKEGQNVTLSCEQNLNHDAMYWYRQDPGQGLRLIYYSQIVNDFQKGDIAEGYSVSREKKESFPLTVTSAQKNPTAFYLCASSIGRGRMNTEAFFGQGTRLTVV.

V usage is TRBV5-5 and J usage is TRBJ1-2; 8 bases line up with TRBD1. The junction had 11 bases not matched to a gene; V was cut back by 0 bases and J by 7 bases. CDR1 and CDR2 from the germline V gene are SGHKS and YYEKEE (reference sequence). The CDR3 has 16 amino acids. CDR3 in amino acids: CASSLVPGGASSGYTF. In DNA form, the CDR3 reads TGTGCCAGCAGCTTGGTTCCAGGGGGCGCCTCGAGTGGCTACACCTTC.

The chain is built from TRBV12-3 or TRBV12-4 and TRBJ1-1, with unresolved D. The ends were cut back, 1 base at V and 8 bases at J, with 5 bases in the middle. The CDR3 spans 11 residues. This CDR3 is CASSLGREAFF. As DNA, the CDR3 is TGTGCCAGCAGTTTAGGCAGGGAAGCTTTCTTT.

V and J are TRBV7-3 and TRBJ1-5, with TRBD1 matching 7 bases. This CDR3 region has 15 residues. J lost 4 bases, V lost 6 bases, and 9 bases had no gene match. From germline, CDR1 is SGHTA and CDR2 FQGTGA. This CDR3 reads CASRSNRGENQPQHF. CDR3 coding DNA: TGTGCCAGCAGATCCAACAGGGGCGAGAATCAGCCCCAGCATTTT. The full variable domain, rest sourced from reference TRBV7-3 and TRBJ1-5, is GAGVSQTPSNKVTEKGKYVELRCDPISGHTALYWYRQSLGQGPEFLIYFQGTGAADDSGLPNDRFFAVRPEGSVSTLKIQRTERGDSAVYLCASRSNRGENQPQHFGDGTRLSIL.

The chain has TRBV18 and TRBJ1-1; 8 bases match TRBD1. After removal of 6 bases from V and 5 bases from J, the junction contained 11 bases not matched to a gene. Germline CDR1 KGHSH, CDR2 LQKENI. The CDR3 spans 15 residues. This CDR3 is CASSYPQGARTEAFF. The CDR3 DNA reads as TGTGCCAGCTCGTACCCTCAGGGGGCGCGAACTGAAGCTTTCTTT.

This rearrangement joins TRBV19 to TRBJ1-5; a weak D match, TRBD1 (5 bases). Trimming removed 6 bases at V and 2 bases at J, with 11 bases between. Germline assignment: CDR1 LNHDA and CDR2 SQIVND (reference sequence). The CDR3 totals 14 residues. The CDR3 reads CASREIGGNQPQHF. For the CDR3, the DNA is TGTGCCAGTAGGGAAATAGGGGGCAATCAGCCCCAGCATTTT.

This chain connects TRBV6-5 to TRBJ1-2; 12 nucleotides agree with TRBD1. Losses at the gene ends were 6 bases for V and 5 bases for J; bases not matched to a gene: 7. The CDR3 totals 15 residues. Germline V gene data show CDR1 as MNHEY and CDR2 as SVGAGI. CDR3 DNA sequence: TGTGCCAGCAGCGTACCGGGACAGGGGGCGTATGGCTACACCTTC. Translation: CASSVPGQGAYGYTF.

V is TRBV7-2 and J is TRBJ1-2; D perhaps matches TRBD1 (5 bases). V lost 1 base and J 2 bases, leaving 20 bases between the germline ends. The CDR3 is 18 amino acids. Germline V gives CDR1 SGHTA, CDR2 FQGNSA. The chain's CDR3 is CASSLEWSRMGRNYGYTF. Here the CDR3 DNA reads TGTGCCAGCAGCTTAGAGTGGAGCAGGATGGGGCGGAACTATGGCTACACCTTC. Together with reference TRBV7-2 and TRBJ1-2, the CDR3 gives the full variable domain: GAGVSQSPSNKVTEKGKDVELRCDPISGHTALYWYRQSLGQGLEFLIYFQGNSAPDKSGLPSDRFSAERTGGSVSTLTIQRTQQEDSAVYLCASSLEWSRMGRNYGYTFGSGTRLTVV.

V and J are TRBV7-2 and TRBJ2-1; TRBD1 matches at 9 bases. With 0 bases clipped from V and 6 bases from J, the junction kept 3 bases outside the gene matches. CDR1 SGHTA and CDR2 FQGNSA come from the germline V gene. The CDR3 is 15 residues long. The CDR3 DNA reads as TGTGCCAGCAGCTTAGCGGGGACAGGGATCAATGAGCAGTTCTTC. Its translation is CASSLAGTGINEQFF.

This clone was counted once. The CDR3 DNA is TGTGCCAGTAGTTGGGCAGCTGATAGCAATCAGCCCCAGCATTTT. Translation gives CASSWAADSNQPQHF. The rearrangement joins TRBV19 to TRBJ1-5; no firm D call. The CDR3 consists of 15 residues. Looked up from germline, CDR1 is LNHDA and CDR2 is SQIVND (reference sequence). V was shortened by 5 bases and J by 0 bases, with 11 bases between the two germline ends.

This clone was observed a single time. V gene TRBV2 combines with J gene TRBJ1-5; D might be TRBD1 (5 bases). CDR1 is SNHLY and CDR2 is FYNNEI in the germline V gene. V shed 8 bases and J shed 0 bases, with 11 bases lying between them. CDR3 length: 14 residues. The CDR3 is CASGAGYSNQPQHF. DNA of the CDR3: TGTGCCAGCGGGGCGGGATATAGCAATCAGCCCCAGCATTTT.

The chain employs TRBV30 and TRBJ1-1; maybe TRBD1 (6 bases). V was trimmed by 4 bases and J by 4 bases, leaving 7 bases between them. CDR3 length: 11 residues. Germline CDR1 and CDR2: GTSNPN and SVGIG (reference sequence). CDR3 in amino acids: CAWNRATEAFF. The CDR3 DNA follows: TGTGCCTGGAACAGGGCCACTGAAGCTTTCTTT.

V gene TRBV7-9 combines with J gene TRBJ2-7, with D maybe TRBD1 (6 bases). The length of the CDR3 is 18 residues. Germline V gene sequence: CDR1 SEHNR, CDR2 FQNEAQ (reference sequence). V lost 3 bases, J lost 2 bases, and 23 bases lay in between. CDR3 region: CASSFRPELTGLTYEQYF. The DNA for the CDR3 is TGTGCCAGCAGCTTTAGGCCGGAGCTCACAGGGCTTACCTACGAGCAGTACTTC.

This clone was seen only once. The V gene is TRBV24-1, the J gene TRBJ2-2; 7 bases align to TRBD1. This CDR3 is 16 amino acids long. Trimming cost V 1 base and J 6 bases; bases outside gene matches: 7. Germline loops: CDR1 KGHDR, CDR2 SFDVKD. The CDR3 sequence is CATSDFQGGRAGELFF. The CDR3 nucleotides read TGTGCCACCAGTGATTTCCAAGGGGGCCGGGCCGGGGAGCTGTTTTTT.